This T cell receptor (beta chain) was captured by sequencing in a study of cytomegalovirus exposure and HLA in healthy donors. The PCR employed 60 Vbeta primers together with 13 Jbeta primers. Sequenced by immunoSEQ multiplex PCR; TCRdb stores in-frame clones only, minus some. This table holds 150,000 to 200,000 clones, approximately 80% found once. A word on this clone: The target antigen is unknown.

V gave up 4 bases and J gave up 7 bases; unmatched junction bases: 10. Germline CDR1 and CDR2: LGHNA and YSLEER. The CDR3 runs 16 residues. General observations from the study: Specificity for CMV antigens was confirmed in vitro for a few of the CMV-associated chains. Overall, around 160 TCR beta chains were annotated as cytomegalovirus-associated. Relative to the approximately 700-donor mean, N-insertions were reportedly fewer in an Asian-associated ancestry cluster in a later analysis.

Sequenced input: PBMCs. The genes are TRBV4-3 and TRBJ2-1; 10 nucleotides match TRBD1. The receptor was derived from a woman aged 40 to 50 in good health and CMV-seronegative. The CDR3 bases are TGCGCCAGCAGCCGAATACCGGGACAGGGGACGAATGAGCAGTTCTTC. The encoded protein is CASSRIPGQGTNEQFF.